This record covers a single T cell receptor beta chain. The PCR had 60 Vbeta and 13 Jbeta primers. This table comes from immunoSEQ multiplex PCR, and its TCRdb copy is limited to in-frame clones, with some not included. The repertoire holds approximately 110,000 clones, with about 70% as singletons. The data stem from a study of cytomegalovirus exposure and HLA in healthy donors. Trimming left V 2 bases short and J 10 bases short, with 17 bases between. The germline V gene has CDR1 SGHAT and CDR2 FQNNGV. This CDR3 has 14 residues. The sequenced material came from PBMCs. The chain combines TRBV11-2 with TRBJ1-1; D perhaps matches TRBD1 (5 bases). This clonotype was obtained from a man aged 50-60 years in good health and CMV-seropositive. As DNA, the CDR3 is TGTGCCAGCAGCTTAAGTACCGGAGGGGAAGGAGCTTTCTTT. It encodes CASSLSTGGEGAFF.